What follows describes a single TCR beta chain. Additional DNA sequences in this sample encode the identical CDR3. Original methodology: Scientists estimated how many nucleated cells there were by amplifying reference gene primers. The assay was immunoSEQ multiplex PCR, and TCRdb's table has in-frame clones only and misses some. From that table come the V and J calls and clone size; the DNA was used to work out D and trimming. In the table there are approximately 300,000 clones, approximately 86% of which are singletons. The data belong to a study of blood T cell repertoires in COVID-19. Study-level background: Nucleic acid was either cDNA or gDNA, and it came from T cells, B-cell-depleted T cells, or PBMCs.

Living in 24 US areas, the participants were between roughly 18 and 90 years of age. The specimen sequenced was PBMCs or T cells enriched from blood (not recorded which). This clonotype was obtained from a woman aged 18-30 years who had recovered from COVID-19.

For the CDR3, the DNA is TGTGCCAGCAGCTTAGACAGAAACTATGGCTACACCTTC. Translation: CASSLDRNYGYTF. V is TRBV11-2 and J is TRBJ1-2, with D unclear. V was pared by 0 bases and J by 2 bases, with 4 bases between. The germline V gene has CDR1 SGHAT and CDR2 FQNNGV. This CDR3 has 13 amino acids.